Below are 25 T cell receptor beta chains sequenced from a single sample in a study of CD8 T cells in Susac syndrome (dated by TCRdb to between 2018 and 2020). Library preparation was by the immunoSEQ multiplex PCR assay. RNA was extracted using the RNeasy kit, and about 0.45 to 1 microgram was reverse transcribed with random hexamers. In TCRdb, the public reads were trimmed at Q25 with fastp and aligned with MiXCR, with productive beta chains retained. Identical CDR3 proteins give one entry, which carries the most common genes and DNA. Across this sample there are 130,000 or so distinct CDR3 sequences, with 96% seen only once. The ten largest clones capture 0.12% to 0.15% of the sample. Sequenced input: CD4+ T cells from PBMCs. These TCRs come from a human donor with Susac syndrome.

The J gene is TRBJ2-7, the V gene TRBV7-2, with D tentatively TRBD1 (5 bases). This CDR3 is 15 amino acids long. Germline V gene sequence: CDR1 SGHTA, CDR2 FQGNSA. V lost 0 bases, J lost 0 bases, and 9 bases lay in between. Written as DNA, the CDR3 is TGTGCCAGCAGCTTAGCAGGGGCCTCCTCCTACGAGCAGTACTTC. Translation: CASSLAGASSYEQYF.

The chain uses TRBV24-1 and TRBJ2-3; D remains unclear. In germline, CDR1 is KGHDR, CDR2 SFDVKD. Trimming pared 2 bases from V and 2 bases from J, leaving 4 bases between. CDR3 length: 13 amino acids. The CDR3, as DNA: TGTGCCACCAGTGATTCAGCCACAGATACGCAGTATTTT. Residues: CATSDSATDTQYF.

This clonotype was counted a single time. In DNA form, the CDR3 reads TGCAGCGTTGCAGTCCGGGCAGATACGCAGTATTTT. It is translated as CSVAVRADTQYF. The J gene is TRBJ2-3, the V gene TRBV29-1; D unclear. The V gene lost 4 bases and the J gene lost 4 bases, with 9 bases spanning the gap. CDR1 and CDR2 (germline): SQVTM, ANQGSEA. The CDR3 loop spans 12 amino acids.

This clonotype was seen more than once but under ten times. V and J are TRBV5-4 and TRBJ1-2; D unresolved. CDR3 size: 13 residues. CDR1 and CDR2 from the germline V gene are SGHNT and YYREEE (reference sequence). V was trimmed by 0 bases and J by 4 bases, leaving 7 bases between them. The CDR3 here is CASSLGGIYGYTF. The DNA of the CDR3 is TGTGCCAGCAGCTTGGGCGGAATCTATGGCTACACCTTC.

The sample holds one count of this clonotype. The chain combines TRBV28 with TRBJ2-3; D unresolved. Germline values: CDR1 MDHEN, CDR2 SYDVKM. The CDR3 runs to 13 residues. V was clipped by 5 bases and J by 7 bases, with 13 bases between them. The CDR3 loop is CASSRPMANTQYF. For the CDR3, the DNA is TGTGCCAGCAGTCGCCCTATGGCCAATACGCAGTATTTT. Drawing the rest from reference TRBV28 and TRBJ2-3, the complete variable domain is DVKVTQSSRYLVKRTGEKVFLECVQDMDHENMFWYRQDPGLGLRLIYFSYDVKMKEKGDIPEGYSVSREKKERFSLILESASTNQTSMYLCASSRPMANTQYFGPGTRLTVL.

A single count supports this clonotype. The rearrangement joins TRBV7-9 to TRBJ2-5; 7 bases align to TRBD2. Trimming took 7 bases from V and 2 from J; bases not matched to a gene: 10. The CDR3 is made up of 15 amino acids. Germline values: CDR1 SEHNR, CDR2 FQNEAQ (reference sequence). CDR3 sequence reads: CASTLGGTTQETQYF. The CDR3 bases are TGTGCCAGCACCCTCGGCGGGACTACACAAGAGACCCAGTACTTC.

The chain couples TRBV29-1 to TRBJ2-1; no definite D call. There are 13 residues in the CDR3. The germline CDR1 and CDR2 sequences are SQVTM and ANQGSEA. The V gene lost 2 bases and the J gene lost 0 bases, with 5 bases spanning the gap. CDR3 sequence reads: CSVESGSYNEQFF. The CDR3 DNA reads TGCAGCGTTGAATCCGGCTCCTACAATGAGCAGTTCTTC.

This CDR3 is CSAYSGGQGDTQYF. CDR3 coding DNA: TGCAGTGCTTATTCAGGGGGCCAGGGAGATACGCAGTATTTT. The gene calls are TRBV20-1 and TRBJ2-3; 8 bases match TRBD1. Germline V lookup: CDR1 DFQATT, CDR2 SNEGSKA (reference sequence). J lost 5 bases, V lost 5 bases, and 9 bases had no gene match. This CDR3 contains 14 residues.

A few counts support this clonotype. The gene calls are TRBV3-1 and TRBJ1-5, with 10 bases aligning to TRBD1. V lost 4 bases and J lost 5; bases outside the gene matches: 2. In germline, CDR1 is LGHDT, CDR2 YNNKEL (reference sequence). CDR3 size: 14 residues. CDR3 in amino acids: CASSLGTGDQPQHF. CDR3 bases: TGTGCCAGCAGCCTTGGGACAGGGGATCAGCCCCAGCATTTT.

The genes are TRBV20-1 and TRBJ2-5; no definite D call. V lost 3 bases, J lost 4 bases, and 21 bases lay in between. Germline V lookup: CDR1 DFQATT, CDR2 SNEGSKA (reference sequence). The CDR3 consists of 16 residues. This CDR3 is CSASFTGQLKGETQYF. As DNA, the CDR3 is TGCAGTGCTAGTTTTACGGGTCAGTTGAAGGGAGAGACCCAGTACTTC.

The V call is TRBV15, the J call TRBJ1-5, with D hard to call. The CDR3 runs 13 residues. Germline V gene sequence: CDR1 LNHNV, CDR2 YYDKDF (reference sequence). With 3 bases removed from V and 0 bases from J, the gap between germline ends came to 3 bases. As DNA, the CDR3 is TGTGCCACCAGCAGTCCTAGCAATCAGCCCCAGCATTTT. Encoded protein: CATSSPSNQPQHF.

V gene TRBV9 combines with J gene TRBJ2-7, with a weak D call TRBD2 (6 bases). The germline V and J ends were trimmed by 2 bases and 2 bases, with 11 bases remaining between them. Per the germline V gene, CDR1 is SGDLS and CDR2 is YYNGEE. CDR3 size: 14 residues. The CDR3 loop is CASSVGDSTYEQYF. The DNA of the CDR3 is TGTGCCAGCAGCGTGGGGGACTCGACCTACGAGCAGTACTTC.

V gene TRBV29-1 combines with J gene TRBJ1-2; 8 bases fit TRBD1. Germline lookup yields CDR1 SQVTM and CDR2 ANQGSEA. The CDR3 length is 13 residues. V lost 6 bases to trimming and J lost 1 base; unmatched junction nucleotides: 4. In nucleotides, the CDR3 is TGCAGCGTCCAGGGACAGGTTAACTATGGCTACACCTTC. Encoded protein: CSVQGQVNYGYTF.

The chain carries TRBV30 and TRBJ2-1; a weak D match, TRBD2 (6 bases). The ends were cut back, 2 bases at V and 4 bases at J, with 9 bases in the middle. Looked up from germline, CDR1 is GTSNPN and CDR2 is SVGIG (reference sequence). This CDR3 region has 13 residues. The CDR3 loop is CAWSSGYYNEQFF. As DNA, the CDR3 is TGTGCCTGGAGTAGCGGGTATTACAATGAGCAGTTCTTC.

V gene TRBV5-6 combines with J gene TRBJ2-5, with D tentatively TRBD2 (6 bases). Trimming shortened V by 2 bases and J by 2 bases, and 13 bases separated the two germline ends. The CDR3 loop spans 15 amino acids. CDR1 is SGHDT, CDR2 YYEEEE, per germline. The CDR3 coding sequence is TGTGCCAGCAGCTTAGGGTGGCGGGGACAAGAGACCCAGTACTTC. Translating gives CASSLGWRGQETQYF.

The chain uses TRBV29-1 and TRBJ2-3; 8 bases align to TRBD2. From germline, CDR1 is SQVTM and CDR2 ANQGSEA. The CDR3 is 13 residues long. The V segment lost 5 bases and the J segment 6 bases; nucleotides outside the gene matches: 7. The CDR3 loop is CSVSSGGRDTQYF. The CDR3 region has the DNA TGCAGCGTTTCCTCTGGCGGGAGGGATACGCAGTATTTT.

The chain combines TRBV29-1 with TRBJ1-1, with a tentative D call TRBD1 (6 bases). The V gene lost 8 bases and the J gene lost 4 bases, with 11 bases spanning the gap. Germline loops: CDR1 SQVTM, CDR2 ANQGSEA. There are 11 residues in the CDR3. The CDR3 bases are TGCAGCTCCCAGGGGAGCACTGAAGCTTTCTTT. Translated: CSSQGSTEAFF. The whole variable domain, remainder taken from reference TRBV29-1 and TRBJ1-1, is SAVISQKPSRDICQRGTSLTIQCQVDSQVTMMFWYRQQPGQSLTLIATANQGSEATYESGFVIDKFPISRPNLTFSTLTVSNMSPEDSSIYLCSSQGSTEAFFGQGTRLTVV.

The V gene is TRBV27, the J gene TRBJ2-1, with D possibly being TRBD1 or TRBD2 (5 bases each). Trimming took off 8 bases at V and 7 bases at J, with 18 bases between the two ends. Germline CDR1 and CDR2: MNHEY and SMNVEV (reference sequence). This CDR3 has 14 amino acids. The CDR3 DNA follows: TGTGCCAGCGCGTACGGGGCAGGGTGGAATGAGCAGTTCTTC. Protein product: CASAYGAGWNEQFF.

V usage is TRBV5-4 and J usage is TRBJ2-7, with TRBD2 as a possible D gene (5 bases). This CDR3 has 15 residues. Trimming pared 0 bases from V and 4 bases from J, leaving 14 bases between. From germline, CDR1 is SGHNT and CDR2 YYREEE (reference sequence). The CDR3 bases are TGTGCCAGCAGCTTGGAGCCGGGATCGGAGTACGAGCAGTACTTC. This gives the protein CASSLEPGSEYEQYF.

The rearrangement links TRBV9 to TRBJ2-4; 9 nucleotides align to TRBD2. The CDR3 runs 14 residues. Trimming took 3 bases from V and 9 from J; bases not matched to a gene: 7. CDR1 and CDR2 (germline): SGDLS, YYNGEE. The CDR3 nucleotides are TGTGCCAGCAGCGGGGATAGCGGGGGAAGCATTCAGTACTTC. This gives the protein CASSGDSGGSIQYF.

J is TRBJ2-1 and V is TRBV6-2 or TRBV6-3; D not certain. The V and J ends lost 3 bases and 8 bases respectively, with 11 bases between them. From germline, CDR1 is MNHEY and CDR2 SVGEGT. CDR3 length: 13 amino acids. CDR3 loop: CASSYLRLDEQFF. In DNA form, the CDR3 reads TGTGCCAGCAGTTATCTCCGGTTAGATGAGCAGTTCTTC.

This clonotype was picked up one time. Sequence at one end of the junction differs from germline and may be a read error. J is TRBJ2-7 and V is TRBV7-7; TRBD2 might be the D (5 bases). Germline loops: CDR1 SSHAT, CDR2 FNYEAQ (reference sequence). This CDR3 comprises 16 residues. The CDR3 here is CASSLRPARRGYEQYF. CDR3 nucleotides: TGTGCTAGCAGCCTCCGGCCTGCGAGACGGGGCTACGAGCAGTACTTC.

The V and J genes are TRBV27 and TRBJ1-4, with a weak D call TRBD1 (6 bases). The CDR3 runs to 14 residues. Looked up from germline, CDR1 is MNHEY and CDR2 is SMNVEV (reference sequence). V lost 9 bases and J lost 8, with 19 bases in between. The CDR3 bases are TGTGCCAGTAGAAGACAGGAAACGAGGGAAAAACTGTTTTTT. Translating it yields CASRRQETREKLFF.

The rearrangement joins TRBV4-2 to TRBJ2-7; the match to TRBD2 covers 10 bases. V shed 4 bases, J shed 0 bases, and the junction held 3 bases outside the gene matches. Looked up from germline, CDR1 is LGHNA and CDR2 is YNFKEQ. This CDR3 has 15 residues. DNA of the CDR3: TGTGCCAGCAGCCGCGGACTAGCGGACTCCTACGAGCAGTACTTC. It translates to CASSRGLADSYEQYF.

This chain uses TRBV6-5 with TRBJ1-5; D remains ambiguous. Trimming removed 2 bases from V and 2 bases from J, with 10 bases in between. CDR1 is MNHEY and CDR2 is SVGAGI in the germline V gene. This CDR3 has 15 amino acids. The CDR3, as DNA: TGTGCCAGCAGTTACCTGGGCGGACGCAATCAGCCCCAGCATTTT. Its protein product is CASSYLGGRNQPQHF.